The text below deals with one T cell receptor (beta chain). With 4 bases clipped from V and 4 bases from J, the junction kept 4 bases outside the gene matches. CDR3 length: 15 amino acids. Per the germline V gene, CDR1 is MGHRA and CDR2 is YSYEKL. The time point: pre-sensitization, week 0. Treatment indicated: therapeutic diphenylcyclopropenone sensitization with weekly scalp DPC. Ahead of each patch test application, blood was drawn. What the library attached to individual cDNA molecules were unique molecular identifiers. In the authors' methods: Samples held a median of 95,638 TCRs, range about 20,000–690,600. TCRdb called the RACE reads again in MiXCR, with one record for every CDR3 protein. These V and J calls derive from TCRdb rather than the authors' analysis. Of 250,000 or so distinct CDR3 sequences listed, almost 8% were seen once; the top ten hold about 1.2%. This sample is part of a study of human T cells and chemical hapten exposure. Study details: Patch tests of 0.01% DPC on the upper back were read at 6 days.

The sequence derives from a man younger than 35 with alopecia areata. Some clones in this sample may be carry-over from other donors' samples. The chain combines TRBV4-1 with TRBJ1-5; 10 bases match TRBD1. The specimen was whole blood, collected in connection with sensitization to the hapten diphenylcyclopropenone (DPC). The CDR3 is CASSPSDRGNQPQHF. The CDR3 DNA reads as TGCGCCAGCAGCCCTTCGGACAGGGGGAATCAGCCCCAGCATTTT.